This TCR beta chain appears in the sequencing data of a study of T-cell reconstitution after alpha-beta-depleted transplantation in children. Study outcomes and limitations: Several hundred rapidly expanded clones from non-depleted graft cells reportedly supplied alpha-beta T cells about two months post-transplant. Some patients owed their high day-60 TCRbeta diversity to surviving recipient T cells and thymic progenitors. Counts and diversity of T cells one year after transplant came mostly from newly produced T cells.

This clonotype was counted at least ten times. Its antigen remains unknown. The CDR3 extends over 8 amino acids. Looked up from germline, CDR1 is SQVTM and CDR2 is ANQGSEA. Trimming removed 3 bases at V and 7 bases at J, with 0 bases between. A library of TCRbeta sequences, prepared with unique molecular identifiers, was generated. TCRdb redid the calling of the PCR reads with MiXCR, one entry per CDR3 protein. The sample lists around 490,000 distinct CDR3 sequences, over 10% occurring once. Here the sequenced sample was PBMCs, mostly from graft donor cells, taken 180 days after TCRalphabeta/CD19-depleted stem cell transplant. This rearrangement joins TRBV29-1 to TRBJ1-2; D gene unclear. The clonotype comes from a female patient between 2 and 15 years old who had a stem cell transplant for aplastic anemia, so the T cells may come from the graft donor. The DNA for the CDR3 is TGCAGCGTTGATGGCTACACCTTC. It yields the protein CSVDGYTF.